The T cell receptor (beta chain) described here comes from a study of T cell changes during pregnancy in multiple sclerosis. Germline values: CDR1 MGHRA, CDR2 YSYEKL. V shed 3 bases and J 4 bases; nucleotides not matched to a gene: 12. The CDR3 has 18 residues. This table comes from immunoSEQ multiplex PCR, and its TCRdb copy is limited to in-frame clones, with some not included. In the table there are roughly 80,000 clones, 92% of which are singletons. The chain joins TRBV4-1 to TRBJ2-6; 7 bases fit TRBD1. The clonotype originates from a female donor with multiple sclerosis, enrolled in a pregnancy study. Here the sequenced sample was peripheral blood, taken before pregnancy. The CDR3 reads CASSHGQALERGANVLTF. The CDR3 DNA reads as TGCGCCAGCAGCCACGGACAGGCCCTCGAAAGAGGGGCCAACGTCCTGACTTTC.